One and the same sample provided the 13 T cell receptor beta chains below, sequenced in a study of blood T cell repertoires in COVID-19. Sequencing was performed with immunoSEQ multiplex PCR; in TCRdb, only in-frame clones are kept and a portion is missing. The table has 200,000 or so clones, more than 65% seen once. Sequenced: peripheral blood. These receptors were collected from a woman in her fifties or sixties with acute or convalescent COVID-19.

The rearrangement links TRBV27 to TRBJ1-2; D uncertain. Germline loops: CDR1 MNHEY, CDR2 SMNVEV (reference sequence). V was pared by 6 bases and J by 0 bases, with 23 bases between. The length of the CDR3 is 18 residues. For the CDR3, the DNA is TGTGCCAGCAGCAAACCTAATCATCTGACAAAATCTAACTATGGCTACACCTTC. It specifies CASSKPNHLTKSNYGYTF.

The CDR3 nucleotides read TGTGCCAGCAGCCAAGCAGGGGGCAACACTGAAGCTTTCTTT. Protein sequence: CASSQAGGNTEAFF. The V call is TRBV3-1 (or the pseudogene TRBV3-2), the J call TRBJ1-1, with 8 bases aligning to TRBD1. Per germline, CDR1 LGHDT and CDR2 YNNKEL (reference sequence). The CDR3 has 14 amino acids. Losses at the gene ends were 1 base for V and 2 bases for J; bases not matched to a gene: 0.

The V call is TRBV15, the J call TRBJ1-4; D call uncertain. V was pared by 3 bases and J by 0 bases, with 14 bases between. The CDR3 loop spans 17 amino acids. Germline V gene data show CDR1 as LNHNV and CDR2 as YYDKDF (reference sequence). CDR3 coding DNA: TGTGCCACCAGCAGGACGAGGTTGGGAGCAACTAATGAAAAACTGTTTTTT. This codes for CATSRTRLGATNEKLFF.

The CDR3 DNA reads TGTGCCAGCAGCGTAGCTCCGGGGGGGCGCACAGATACGCAGTATTTT. It codes for CASSVAPGGRTDTQYF. V usage is TRBV9 and J usage is TRBJ2-3; TRBD2 matches at 8 bases. Germline CDR1 is SGDLS and CDR2 is YYNGEE. There are 16 residues in the CDR3. V lost 0 bases and J lost 1; bases outside the gene matches: 4.

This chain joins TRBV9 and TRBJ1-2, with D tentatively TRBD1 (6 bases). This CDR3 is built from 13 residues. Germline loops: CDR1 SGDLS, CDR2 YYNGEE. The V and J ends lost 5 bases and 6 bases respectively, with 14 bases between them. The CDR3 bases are TGTGCCAGCAGAGCAGGGGTCGTTGATGGCTACACCTTC. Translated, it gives CASRAGVVDGYTF.

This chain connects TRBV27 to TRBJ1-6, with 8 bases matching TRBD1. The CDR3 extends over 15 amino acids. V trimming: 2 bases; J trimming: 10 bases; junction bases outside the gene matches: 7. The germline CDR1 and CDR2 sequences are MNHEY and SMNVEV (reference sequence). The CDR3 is CASSLSRGPLSPLHF. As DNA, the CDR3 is TGTGCCAGCAGTTTAAGCAGGGGGCCTTTATCACCCCTCCACTTT.

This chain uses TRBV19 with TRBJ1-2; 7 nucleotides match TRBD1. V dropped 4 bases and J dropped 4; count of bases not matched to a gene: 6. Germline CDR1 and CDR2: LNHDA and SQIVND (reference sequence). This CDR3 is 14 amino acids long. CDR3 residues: CASSTRPGGYGYTF. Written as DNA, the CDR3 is TGTGCCAGTAGTACCCGGCCAGGGGGCTATGGCTACACCTTC.

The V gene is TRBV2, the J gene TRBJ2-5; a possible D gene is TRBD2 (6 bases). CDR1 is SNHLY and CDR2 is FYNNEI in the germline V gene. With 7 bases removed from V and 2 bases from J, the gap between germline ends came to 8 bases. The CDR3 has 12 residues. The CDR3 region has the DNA TGTGCCAGCACCCGGGGGCAAGAGACCCAGTACTTC. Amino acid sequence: CASTRGQETQYF.

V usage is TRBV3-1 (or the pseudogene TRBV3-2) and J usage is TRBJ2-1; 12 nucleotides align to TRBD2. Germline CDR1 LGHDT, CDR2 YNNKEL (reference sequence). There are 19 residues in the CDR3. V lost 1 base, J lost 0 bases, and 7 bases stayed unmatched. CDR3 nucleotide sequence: TGTGCCAGCAGCCAAGTGTCTAGCGGGGGGGGCAGCTCCTACAATGAGCAGTTCTTC. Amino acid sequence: CASSQVSSGGGSSYNEQFF.

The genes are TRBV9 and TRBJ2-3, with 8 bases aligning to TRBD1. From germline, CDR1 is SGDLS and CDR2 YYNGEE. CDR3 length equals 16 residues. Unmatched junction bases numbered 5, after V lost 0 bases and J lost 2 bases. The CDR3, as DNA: TGTGCCAGCAGCGTAGAGGGACAGGTTAACACAGATACGCAGTATTTT. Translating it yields CASSVEGQVNTDTQYF.

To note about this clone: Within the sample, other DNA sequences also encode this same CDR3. The CDR3 spells CASSFGGSSYNEQFF. The CDR3 DNA is TGTGCCAGCAGCTTTGGCGGTAGCTCCTACAATGAGCAGTTCTTC. The chain is built from TRBV7-2 and TRBJ2-1; D is undetermined. Trimming shortened V by 3 bases and J by 0 bases, and 9 bases separated the two germline ends. Germline values: CDR1 SGHTA, CDR2 FQGNSA. CDR3 length: 15 amino acids.

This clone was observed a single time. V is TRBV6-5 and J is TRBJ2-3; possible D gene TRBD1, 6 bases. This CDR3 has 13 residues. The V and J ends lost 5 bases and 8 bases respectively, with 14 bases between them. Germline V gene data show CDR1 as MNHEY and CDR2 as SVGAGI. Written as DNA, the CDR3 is TGTGCCAGCAGTAGGGGGTCCGGAGGTACGCAGTATTTT. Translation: CASSRGSGGTQYF.

The CDR3 coding sequence is TGCGCCAGCAGCCGAGCGTTTGGGGGGGCCCTCACCGGGGAGCTGTTTTTT. It is translated as CASSRAFGGALTGELFF. J is TRBJ2-2 and V is TRBV4-3; perhaps TRBD2 as D (7 bases). The CDR3 is 17 amino acids. The germline V gene encodes CDR1 LGHNA and CDR2 YSLEER. V shed 4 bases and J shed 4 bases, with 19 bases lying between them.